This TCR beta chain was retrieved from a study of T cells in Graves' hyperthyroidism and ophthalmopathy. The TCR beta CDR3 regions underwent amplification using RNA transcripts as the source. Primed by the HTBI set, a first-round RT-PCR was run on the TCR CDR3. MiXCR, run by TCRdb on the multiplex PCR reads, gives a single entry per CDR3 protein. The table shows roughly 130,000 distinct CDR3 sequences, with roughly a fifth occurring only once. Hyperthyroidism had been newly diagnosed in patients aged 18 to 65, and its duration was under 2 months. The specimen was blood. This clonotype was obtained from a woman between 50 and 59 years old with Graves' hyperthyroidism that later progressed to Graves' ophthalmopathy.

CDR3: CASSGRAGPDTQYF. In DNA, the CDR3 is TGTGCCAGCAGCGGAAGGGCAGGGCCAGATACGCAGTATTTT. V usage is TRBV7-2 and J usage is TRBJ2-3; D may be TRBD1 (5 bases). Between the trimmed V and J ends, which lost 5 bases and 4 bases, there was a span of 13 bases. The CDR3 runs to 14 residues. CDR1 and CDR2 (germline): SGHTA, FQGNSA.